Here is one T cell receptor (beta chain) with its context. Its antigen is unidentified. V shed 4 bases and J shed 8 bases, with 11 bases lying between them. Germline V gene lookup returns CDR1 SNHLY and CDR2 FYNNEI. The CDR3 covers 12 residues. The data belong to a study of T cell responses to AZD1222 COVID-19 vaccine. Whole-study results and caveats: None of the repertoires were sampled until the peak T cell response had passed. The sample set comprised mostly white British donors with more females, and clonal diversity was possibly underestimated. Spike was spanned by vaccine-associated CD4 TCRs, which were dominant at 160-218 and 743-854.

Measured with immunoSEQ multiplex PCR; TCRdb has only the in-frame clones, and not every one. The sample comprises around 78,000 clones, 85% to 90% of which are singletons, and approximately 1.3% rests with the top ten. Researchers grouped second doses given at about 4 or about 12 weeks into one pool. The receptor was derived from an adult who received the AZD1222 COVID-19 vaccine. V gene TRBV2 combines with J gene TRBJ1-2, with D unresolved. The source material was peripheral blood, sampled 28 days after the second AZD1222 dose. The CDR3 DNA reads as TGTGCCAGCAGTGGTACAAACAGAGGCTACACCTTC. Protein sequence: CASSGTNRGYTF.